The 28 T cell receptor beta chains in this list originate from one sample, sequenced in a study of T cells after yellow fever vaccination (dated by TCRdb to about 2019). The receptor library was made with 5' RACE. Sequenced on an Illumina HiSeq 2500. Clones were called with MiXCR by TCRdb after fastp trimmed the public reads at Q25, and only in-frame beta chains were retained. Rows matching on CDR3 protein sequence are summarized as one entry with the most common DNA and genes. Present in this sample are over 110,000 distinct CDR3 sequences, about 8% of which were seen just once. Roughly 0.77% of the sample belongs to the ten largest clones. Read against the paper, the sample's treatment or condition label means: live attenuated yellow fever vaccine strain. Sequences were derived from CD4+ T cells sorted from PBMCs, sampled 5 days after the yellow fever booster vaccination. The receptor source for this set is a man younger than 40 who received the YFV17D yellow fever vaccine.

This clonotype was observed at least ten times. The gene calls are TRBV5-1 and TRBJ2-2, with D unclear. In germline, CDR1 is SGHRS, CDR2 YFSETQ. The CDR3 is 13 amino acids. V was pared by 0 bases and J by 4 bases, with 4 bases between. The CDR3 reads CASSLEFTGELFF. CDR3 in DNA: TGCGCCAGCAGCTTGGAATTCACCGGGGAGCTGTTTTTT. The variable domain in full, completed from reference TRBV5-1 and TRBJ2-2, reads KAGVTQTPRYLIKTRGQQVTLSCSPISGHRSVSWYQQTPGQGLQFLFEYFSETQRNKGNFPGRFSGRQFSNSRSEMNVSTLELGDSALYLCASSLEFTGELFFGEGSRLTVL.

This clonotype was counted only a few times. The V and J genes are TRBV30 and TRBJ2-7; TRBD2 matches at 14 bases. This CDR3 comprises 14 residues. J lost 9 bases, V lost 7 bases, and 11 bases had no gene match. Germline V gene lookup returns CDR1 GTSNPN and CDR2 SVGIG (reference sequence). CDR3: CALVGTSGSWRQYF. CDR3 bases: TGTGCCTTAGTAGGGACTAGCGGGAGTTGGCGGCAGTACTTC.

This clonotype was detected many times. V and J are TRBV6-6 and TRBJ2-5, with no clear D. Trimming removed 6 bases at V and 7 bases at J, with 15 bases between. The CDR3 consists of 13 residues. Germline CDR1 is MNHNY and CDR2 is SVGAGI (reference sequence). CDR3 sequence reads: CASRKDPYGTQYF. The CDR3 DNA reads TGTGCCAGCAGAAAAGACCCGTACGGGACCCAGTACTTC.

There are many counts of this clonotype. The chain couples TRBV20-1 to TRBJ1-2, with 8 bases that match TRBD1. The germline CDR1 and CDR2 sequences are DFQATT and SNEGSKA (reference sequence). The ends lost 6 bases at V and 9 bases at J; junction bases unmatched: 12. This CDR3 comprises 13 residues. The CDR3 here is CSALQGGALRYTF. CDR3 in DNA: TGCAGTGCCCTACAGGGGGGCGCCTTGCGCTACACCTTC.

This clonotype came up many times. The chain couples TRBV20-1 to TRBJ2-3; 7 nucleotides line up with TRBD1. This CDR3 spans 14 amino acids. Germline V gene sequence: CDR1 DFQATT, CDR2 SNEGSKA (reference sequence). V gave up 5 bases and J gave up 1 base; unmatched junction bases: 6. The CDR3 here is CSAQPGTGTDTQYF. Written as DNA, the CDR3 is TGCAGTGCTCAGCCCGGGACAGGCACAGATACGCAGTATTTT.

The chain is built from TRBV20-1 and TRBJ2-7, with a weak D call TRBD2 (6 bases). CDR1 is DFQATT, CDR2 SNEGSKA, per germline (reference sequence). The CDR3 is made up of 16 amino acids. V shed 3 bases and J shed 2 bases, with 20 bases lying between them. The CDR3 region has the DNA TGCAGTGCTAGGCCCCCTGCTCCGGGAGTTACCTACGAGCAGTACTTC. Encoded protein: CSARPPAPGVTYEQYF.

This clonotype was counted ten times or more. The chain uses TRBV5-4 and TRBJ2-2, with TRBD2 matching over 7 bases. J was trimmed by 5 bases and V by 2 bases; bases with no gene match: 9. Germline CDR1 reads SGHNT; CDR2 reads YYREEE (reference sequence). The CDR3 has 16 residues. Here the CDR3 reads CASSLLAGARTGELFF. The CDR3 DNA sequence: TGTGCCAGCAGCTTATTGGCGGGAGCGCGTACCGGGGAGCTGTTTTTT.

This clonotype was observed many times. V usage is TRBV7-2 and J usage is TRBJ2-7; D unclear. The CDR3 covers 15 residues. Germline CDR1 SGHTA, CDR2 FQGNSA. The V gene lost 0 bases and the J gene lost 6 bases, with 15 bases spanning the gap. CDR3 sequence reads: CASSLASSDPGEQYF. The CDR3, as DNA: TGTGCCAGCAGCTTAGCGAGCTCCGACCCCGGCGAGCAGTACTTC.

This clonotype was recorded many times. CDR3 protein: CASSFGSTETQYF. Written as DNA, the CDR3 is TGCGCCAGCAGCTTTGGGAGCACCGAGACCCAGTACTTC. The chain joins TRBV5-1 to TRBJ2-5; TRBD2 is a possible D gene (5 bases). Germline CDR1 reads SGHRS; CDR2 reads YFSETQ. The CDR3 contains 13 residues. With 2 bases removed from V and 5 bases from J, the gap between germline ends came to 10 bases.

This clonotype came up many times. V gene TRBV6-2 or TRBV6-3 combines with J gene TRBJ2-7; 11 nucleotides line up with TRBD2. V dropped 2 bases and J dropped 4; count of bases not matched to a gene: 7. There are 16 residues in the CDR3. Germline V gives CDR1 MNHEY, CDR2 SVGEGT. The CDR3 DNA reads TGTGCCAGCAGTTACGGAGTAGCGGGAGGGCGATACGAGCAGTACTTC. Translation: CASSYGVAGGRYEQYF.

This clonotype was recorded many times. V is TRBV5-1 and J is TRBJ2-5, with 7 bases lining up with TRBD2. V trimming: 2 bases; J trimming: 4 bases; junction bases outside the gene matches: 8. Germline V gives CDR1 SGHRS, CDR2 YFSETQ. The length of the CDR3 is 15 residues. The CDR3 region is CASSFGGSGGETQYF. CDR3 nucleotides: TGCGCCAGCAGCTTCGGCGGGAGTGGGGGAGAGACCCAGTACTTC.

This clonotype appeared many times. J is TRBJ2-3 and V is TRBV5-1; the match to TRBD2 covers 8 bases. Trimming cost V 4 bases and J 1 base; bases outside gene matches: 8. From germline, CDR1 is SGHRS and CDR2 YFSETQ. CDR3 size: 16 residues. In DNA, the CDR3 is TGCGCCAGCAGCCCTCCCAGCGGGAGAGGCACAGATACGCAGTATTTT. Its protein product is CASSPPSGRGTDTQYF.

This clonotype was found many times. The chain joins TRBV20-1 to TRBJ2-2, with 9 bases that match TRBD1. This CDR3 is 16 amino acids long. Losses at the gene ends were 6 bases for V and 7 bases for J; bases not matched to a gene: 15. Germline assignment: CDR1 DFQATT and CDR2 SNEGSKA (reference sequence). The CDR3 nucleotides are TGCAGTGCCAGAATTCGGGACAGGGAACCCGGCGGGGAGCTGTTTTTT. This translates into CSARIRDREPGGELFF.

This clonotype was recorded many times. The chain has TRBV12-3 or TRBV12-4 and TRBJ2-2; 10 bases line up with TRBD2. CDR3 length: 17 amino acids. The V and J ends lost 5 bases and 3 bases, in that order; junction bases with no gene match: 9. CDR3 sequence reads: CASSPLGAGGDTGELFF. The CDR3, as DNA: TGTGCCAGCAGTCCCCTGGGAGCGGGAGGGGACACCGGGGAGCTGTTTTTT.

This clonotype showed up many times. The chain has TRBV4-3 and TRBJ2-3, with D perhaps matching TRBD1 (6 bases). With 3 bases removed from V and 6 bases from J, the gap between germline ends came to 7 bases. CDR1 is LGHNA, CDR2 YSLEER, per germline. This CDR3 is 12 amino acids long. This CDR3 is CASSHQGDTQYF. CDR3 nucleotide sequence: TGCGCCAGCAGCCACCAGGGGGATACGCAGTATTTT.

The J gene is TRBJ2-7, the V gene TRBV18, with D perhaps matching TRBD1 or TRBD2 (5 bases each). Trimming took off 3 bases at V and 6 bases at J, with 15 bases between the two ends. This CDR3 contains 14 residues. The germline CDR1 and CDR2 sequences are KGHSH and LQKENI. Here the CDR3 reads CASSPGVNPSEQYF. DNA for the CDR3: TGTGCCAGCTCACCGGGGGTAAACCCTTCCGAGCAGTACTTC.

This clonotype was recorded many times. CDR3 sequence reads: CASSLMSGIQETQYF. In DNA, the CDR3 is TGCGCCAGCAGCTTGATGAGCGGCATACAAGAGACCCAGTACTTC. The gene calls are TRBV5-1 and TRBJ2-5, with TRBD2 as a possible D gene (5 bases). V dropped 1 base and J dropped 2 bases, with 12 bases sitting between them. The CDR3 runs to 15 residues. From germline, CDR1 is SGHRS and CDR2 YFSETQ.

This clonotype was counted ten times or more. This sequence joins TRBV5-1 and TRBJ1-4; D is perhaps TRBD1 (5 bases). CDR3 length: 15 amino acids. Deletions cut 0 bases from V and 8 bases from J, with 14 bases between. CDR1 SGHRS and CDR2 YFSETQ come from the germline V gene. CDR3 coding DNA: TGCGCCAGCAGCTTGGCGGGGGGGAGAGAGGAAAAACTGTTTTTT. It specifies CASSLAGGREEKLFF. Complete variable domain (other parts from reference TRBV5-1 and TRBJ1-4): KAGVTQTPRYLIKTRGQQVTLSCSPISGHRSVSWYQQTPGQGLQFLFEYFSETQRNKGNFPGRFSGRQFSNSRSEMNVSTLELGDSALYLCASSLAGGREEKLFFGSGTQLSVL.

This clonotype was detected ten times or more. The chain recombines TRBV7-9 with TRBJ1-1, with D unclear. The CDR3 extends over 16 amino acids. CDR1 and CDR2 (germline): SEHNR, FQNEAQ (reference sequence). Trimming cost V 1 base and J 2 bases, with 14 bases left between them. The CDR3 DNA is TGTGCCAGCAGCTTAGATAGAGGCCGGGCCAACACTGAAGCTTTCTTT. Amino acids: CASSLDRGRANTEAFF.

A word on this clonotype: A much larger clonotype is one base distant, so this may be a read error. The genes are TRBV12-3 or TRBV12-4 and TRBJ2-7; 10 bases match TRBD1. CDR3 length: 13 amino acids. CDR3 loop: CTSSPGQGSLAYF. CDR3 DNA sequence: TGTACCAGCAGCCCGGGACAGGGGAGCCTAGCGTACTTC.

This clonotype appeared a few times. The chain links TRBV18 to TRBJ2-5, with TRBD1 as a possible D gene (6 bases). Germline CDR1 is KGHSH and CDR2 is LQKENI. V lost 4 bases, J lost 0 bases, and 12 bases lay in between. The CDR3 runs to 15 residues. The CDR3 region is CASSRAGTNQETQYF. Written as DNA, the CDR3 is TGTGCCAGCTCACGGGCCGGGACAAACCAAGAGACCCAGTACTTC.

On this clonotype: This may come from a read error, since a much larger clone is one base off. This rearrangement joins TRBV5-1 to TRBJ2-3; TRBD2 is a possible D gene (6 bases). The CDR3 contains 13 residues. Looked up from germline, CDR1 is SGHRS and CDR2 is YFSETQ. The CDR3 sequence is CASRLERADTQYF. As DNA, the CDR3 is TGCGCCAGCCGCTTGGAGCGGGCCGATACGCAGTATTTT.

As concerns this clonotype: This clone may be a read error of a much larger clone one base away. V gene TRBV21-1 combines with J gene TRBJ2-1; no check of the table's D call, TRBD1, against the DNA was made. TRBV21-1 is marked as a pseudogene. The CDR3 spans 15 residues. The CDR3 protein is CASSRGQGKRNEQFF. Here the CDR3 DNA reads TGTGCCAGCAGCCGGGGACAGGGAAAAAGAAATGAGCAGTTCTTC.

This clonotype was seen many times. The rearrangement uses TRBV7-8 and TRBJ2-1, with 7 bases lining up with TRBD1. The ends lost 5 bases at V and 5 bases at J; junction bases unmatched: 3. The CDR3 covers 13 residues. Germline CDR1 and CDR2: SGHVS and FQNEAQ. The CDR3 spells CASSDRVNNEQFF. The CDR3 bases are TGTGCCAGCAGCGACAGGGTAAACAATGAGCAGTTCTTC. The full variable domain, rest sourced from reference TRBV7-8 and TRBJ2-1, is GAGVSQSPRYKVAKRGQDVALRCDPISGHVSLFWYQQALGQGPEFLTYFQNEAQLDKSGLPSDRFFAERPEGSVSTLKIQRTQQEDSAVYLCASSDRVNNEQFFGPGTRLTVL.

Notes on this clonotype: It may be a read error: a sequence one base away is much more abundant. The V and J genes are TRBV12-3 or TRBV12-4 and TRBJ2-2; D is possibly TRBD1 or TRBD2 (6 bases each). This CDR3 comprises 15 residues. The V end lost 5 bases, the J end lost 6 bases, and 16 bases lay between the germline ends. CDR3 region: CASSLRGAGAGELFF. The DNA of the CDR3 is TGTGCCAGCAGTCTCCGCGGGGCAGGGGCCGGGGAGCTGTTTTTT.

The sample holds many counts of this clonotype. The chain has TRBV4-3 and TRBJ2-3; 10 bases agree with TRBD2. The germline CDR1 and CDR2 sequences are LGHNA and YSLEER. V trimming: 0 bases; J trimming: 4 bases; junction bases outside the gene matches: 4. The CDR3 sequence is 16 residues long. CDR3 loop: CASSQDLAGAADTQYF. The CDR3 DNA reads TGCGCCAGCAGCCAAGATCTAGCGGGAGCAGCAGATACGCAGTATTTT.

In regard to this clonotype: A single base separates this from a much larger clone, so it may be a read error. CDR3 protein: CSAEASGKFNEQFF. DNA of the CDR3: TGCAGTGCTGAAGCTAGCGGGAAGTTTAATGAGCAGTTCTTC. The V call is TRBV20-1, the J call TRBJ2-1, with TRBD2 matching over 9 bases. V was pared by 5 bases and J by 7 bases, with 9 bases of the junction left unmatched. CDR3 length equals 14 residues. CDR1 and CDR2 from the germline V gene are DFQATT and SNEGSKA (reference sequence).

This clonotype has ten or more counts. This sequence joins TRBV15 and TRBJ1-6, with 7 bases identical to TRBD1. Germline CDR1 reads LNHNV; CDR2 reads YYDKDF (reference sequence). After removal of 1 base from V and 14 bases from J, the junction contained 5 bases not matched to a gene. The CDR3 extends over 13 amino acids. The CDR3 nucleotides are TGTGCCACCAGCAGAGGCCGGGACAGAACCCTCCACTTT. It codes for CATSRGRDRTLHF.